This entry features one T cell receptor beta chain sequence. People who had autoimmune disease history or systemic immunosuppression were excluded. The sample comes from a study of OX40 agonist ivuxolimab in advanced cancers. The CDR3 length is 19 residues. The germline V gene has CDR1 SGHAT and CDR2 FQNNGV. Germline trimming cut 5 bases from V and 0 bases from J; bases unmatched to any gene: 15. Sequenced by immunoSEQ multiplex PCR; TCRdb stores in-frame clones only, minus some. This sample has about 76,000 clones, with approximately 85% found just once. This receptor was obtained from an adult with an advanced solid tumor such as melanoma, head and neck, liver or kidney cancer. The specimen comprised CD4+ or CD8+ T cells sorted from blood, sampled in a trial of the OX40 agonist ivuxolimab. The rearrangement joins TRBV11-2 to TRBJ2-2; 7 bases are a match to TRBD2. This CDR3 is CASSPPAWGRVTNTGELFF. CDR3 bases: TGTGCCAGCAGCCCACCGGCGTGGGGGAGGGTCACGAACACCGGGGAGCTGTTTTTT.